This T cell receptor beta chain was observed in a study of T cells in Graves' hyperthyroidism and ophthalmopathy. Pregnant or lactating patients were excluded, as were those with uncontrolled infection or other autoimmune disease. The sample holds many counts of this clonotype. The V end lost 6 bases, the J end lost 4 bases, and 10 bases lay between the germline ends. Germline lookup yields CDR1 ENHRY and CDR2 SYGVKD. The CDR3 contains 13 residues. There were TCR beta CDR3 regions amplified from RNA transcripts. An initial round of RT-PCR targeting the TCR CDR3 relied on the HTBI primer set. TCRdb fed the multiplex PCR reads into MiXCR, producing one record per CDR3 protein. In the table there are about 520,000 distinct CDR3 sequences, approximately 25% of which are singletons.

The sequenced material came from blood. This sequence originates from a woman aged 25 to 39 with Graves' ophthalmopathy. The chain uses TRBV10-3 and TRBJ1-5; D is ambiguous. CDR3 amino acids: CAISRQVNQPQHF. In DNA, the CDR3 is TGTGCCATCAGCCGCCAGGTAAATCAGCCCCAGCATTTT.